This paragraph covers one T cell receptor beta chain sequence. Its target is unknown. The data originate from a study of cytomegalovirus exposure and HLA in healthy donors. The study, taken as a whole, reports: Per published reports, the classifier diagnosed cytomegalovirus status with high specificity and sensitivity.

With 60 Vbeta and 13 Jbeta primers, the PCR was carried out. Method: immunoSEQ multiplex PCR; TCRdb's copy keeps in-frame clones and lacks some. The sample includes roughly 160,000 clones, approximately 79% of them seen just once. Germline-derived CDR1 and CDR2 are KGHSH and LQKENI. This CDR3 has 15 residues. V was trimmed by 5 bases and J by 2 bases, leaving 15 bases between them. The receptor was derived from a man aged 60 to 69 in good health and CMV-seronegative. This rearrangement joins TRBV18 to TRBJ1-1, with no clear D. Sequencing was done on a sample of PBMCs. The CDR3 DNA is TGTGCCAGCTCAGCGGGTAAAGGTCGTAACACTGAAGCTTTCTTT. The encoded protein is CASSAGKGRNTEAFF.